Sequencing of this T cell receptor beta chain was carried out in a study of cytomegalovirus exposure and HLA in healthy donors. Study at large: Caucasian-associated ancestry cluster membership applied to less than 85% of about 370 genotyped donors.

Despite likely unrecorded immune exposures, the donors were nominally healthy at the time of sampling. Germline trimming cut 4 bases from V and 5 bases from J; bases unmatched to any gene: 7. Germline V gene lookup returns CDR1 SEHNR and CDR2 FQNEAQ (reference sequence). CDR3 length: 14 amino acids. Researchers ran the PCR with 60 Vbeta and 13 Jbeta primers. Using immunoSEQ multiplex PCR, the repertoire was profiled, and TCRdb retains in-frame clones only, with some absent. The sample has 190,000 or so clones, roughly 80% seen once. Sequences were obtained from PBMCs. The clonotype comes from a woman aged 45 to 65 in good health and CMV-seropositive. This rearrangement joins TRBV7-9 to TRBJ1-1, with TRBD1 identical over 7 bases. The CDR3 coding sequence is TGTGCCAGCAGCTCGCGACAGGGTATGACTGAAGCTTTCTTT. Translated: CASSSRQGMTEAFF.